This TCR beta chain was documented in a study of cytomegalovirus exposure and HLA in healthy donors. Study in general: Within an early data release were about 85 million unique TCRs drawn from HLA-typed donors.

The CDR3 contains 13 residues. The ends were cut back, 2 bases at V and 9 bases at J, with 14 bases in the middle. Per germline, CDR1 GTSNPN and CDR2 SVGIG (reference sequence). PCR employed 60 Vbeta and 13 Jbeta primers. The assay was immunoSEQ multiplex PCR, and TCRdb's table has in-frame clones only and misses some. The sample includes under 250,000 clones, 82% seen only once; the top ten take 6%. This chain joins TRBV30 and TRBJ2-4, with D perhaps matching TRBD1 (6 bases). The specimen sequenced was PBMCs. This TCR was sampled from a man aged 35-49 years in good health and CMV-seropositive. The CDR3 DNA reads TGTGCCTGGAGTCCTCGGGGACACGGCATTCAGTACTTC. Its protein is CAWSPRGHGIQYF.